Listed below are T cell receptor beta chains from one sample, sequenced in a study of radiotherapy plus CTLA-4 blockade in lung cancer. The assay was immunoSEQ multiplex PCR, and TCRdb's table has in-frame clones only and misses some. The table lists more than 75,000 clones, roughly 74% of them singletons, with around 2.8% in the top ten. Sequencing was performed on peripheral blood, taken from a patient treated with radiotherapy plus ipilimumab. All receptors derive from a human donor with non-small cell lung cancer who had a partial response to radiotherapy plus ipilimumab. Some clones in this sample may be carry-over from other donors' samples. Each CDR3 is given without its conserved first and last residue.

v_call	cdr3_length	j_call	cdr3_aa
TRBV11-2	14	TRBJ2-2	ASSLGGQLNTGELF
TRBV27	14	TRBJ1-1	ASSPWGQGGYTEAF
TRBV4-2	11	TRBJ2-1	ASSQGQYNEQF
TRBV9	13	TRBJ2-5	ASSVAMGGTETQY
TRBV5-6	13	TRBJ1-2	ASSFLSQYLYGYT
TRBV5-1	13	TRBJ2-1	ASSLVVAGNNEQF
TRBV6-6	12	TRBJ1-4	ASTGGGAPEKLF
TRBV18	14	TRBJ1-3	ASSPQNRTRGNTIY
TRBV19	14	TRBJ2-1	ASSIDQGRGGNEQF
TRBV5-1	13	TRBJ2-1	ASSTVAGATNEQF
TRBV6-5	13	TRBJ2-3	ASSLRQGVTDTQY
TRBV19	11	TRBJ1-5	ASSKETVQPQH
TRBV7-3	14	TRBJ1-1	ASSLLGMRGNTEAF
TRBV7-2	12	TRBJ1-1	ASSSQGGDTEAF
TRBV6-5	14	TRBJ2-1	ASSYGLPSGRNEQF
TRBV2	12	TRBJ1-1	ASSLQGTVTEAF
TRBV7-8	12	TRBJ1-5	ASSLLAGDQPQH
TRBV19	13	TRBJ1-3	ASRTGANSGNTIY
TRBV6-5	13	TRBJ2-5	ASTNPGRGRETQY
TRBV19	12	TRBJ1-1	ASSISEGNTEAF
TRBV29-1	13	TRBJ2-3	SVEDMGAGTDTQY
TRBV2	14	TRBJ2-3	ASSRVGRGGLDTQY
TRBV29-1	9	TRBJ1-2	SVRGDNGYT
TRBV6-1	14	TRBJ2-5	ASSDGQGGAGETQY
TRBV2	12	TRBJ2-3	ASSRPWGTDTQY
TRBV20-1	9	TRBJ1-1	SASGAAGAF
TRBV2	12	TRBJ1-2	ASSGTAAGDGYT
TRBV9	13	TRBJ1-5	ASSVGQGENQPQH
TRBV29-1	10	TRBJ2-3	SVDAGADTQY
TRBV6-1	11	TRBJ2-5	ATLSGGAWGQY
TRBV7-9	15	TRBJ1-4	ASNLVLSTGYNEKLF
TRBV5-4	14	TRBJ2-1	ASSHDRELGNNEQF
TRBV5-1	14	TRBJ2-2	ASSLTSGDNTGELF
TRBV5-5	13	TRBJ2-1	ASSLGLAGYNEQF
TRBV19	17	TRBJ2-2	ASSRLGASGTRRTGELF
TRBV5-6	13	TRBJ2-1	ASSLYPGVYNEQF
TRBV7-8	13	-	ASSLGQGFTYEQY
TRBV11-3	15	TRBJ2-7	ASSLELRLGQKGEQY
TRBV6-4	12	TRBJ2-6	ASSPVSGANVLT
TRBV7-9	14	TRBJ2-1	ASSPRLAGSYNEQF
TRBV6-1	11	TRBJ2-7	ASRRERKYEQY
TRBV14	12	TRBJ1-2	ASSLLRDSYGYT
TRBV2	13	TRBJ2-2	ASSWDSINTGELF
TRBV18	12	TRBJ1-2	ASSPGQTNYGYT
TRBV9	12	-	ASSVSGSVGEQY
TRBV6-6	13	TRBJ2-1	ASSYSPGEANEQF
TRBV29-1	12	TRBJ2-1	SVVVRYSYNEQF
TRBV5-4	14	TRBJ2-7	ASSLRFSGNGGEQY
TRBV7-2	14	TRBJ2-2	ASSLTRLAGTGELF
TRBV5-4	14	TRBJ2-1	ASSLRPSGRGNEQF
TRBV2	11	TRBJ2-3	ASSEPGVNTQY
TRBV20-1	9	TRBJ2-1	SASLYNEQF
TRBV13	13	TRBJ1-2	ASSKTRGSDYGYT
TRBV4-3	11	TRBJ2-7	ASSQEPPAPGY
TRBV10-3	15	TRBJ2-4	AISESGSGSGKNIQY
TRBV19	14	TRBJ2-5	ASSMLGGGLQETQY
TRBV25-1	15	TRBJ2-7	ASSELVTSGKPYEQY
TRBV10-3	11	TRBJ2-1	AISEGGIHEQF
TRBV2	15	TRBJ1-5	ASRHSQPTGGNQPQH
TRBV6-1	9	TRBJ2-7	ASSPAYEQY